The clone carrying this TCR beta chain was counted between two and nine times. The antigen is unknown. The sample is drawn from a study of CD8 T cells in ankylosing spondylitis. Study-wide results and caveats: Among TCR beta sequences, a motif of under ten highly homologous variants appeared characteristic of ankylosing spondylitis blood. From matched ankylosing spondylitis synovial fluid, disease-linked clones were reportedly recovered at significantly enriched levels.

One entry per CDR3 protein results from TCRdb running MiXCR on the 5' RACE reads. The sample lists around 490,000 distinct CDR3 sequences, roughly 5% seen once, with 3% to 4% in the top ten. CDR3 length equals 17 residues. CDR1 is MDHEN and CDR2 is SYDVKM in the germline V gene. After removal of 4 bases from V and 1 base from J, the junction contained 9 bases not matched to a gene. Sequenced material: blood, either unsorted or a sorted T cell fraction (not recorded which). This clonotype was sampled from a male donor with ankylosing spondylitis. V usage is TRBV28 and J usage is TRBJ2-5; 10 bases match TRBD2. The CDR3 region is CASSSLPSGGFQETQYF. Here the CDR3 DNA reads TGTGCCAGCAGTTCCCTTCCTAGCGGGGGCTTCCAAGAGACCCAGTACTTC.